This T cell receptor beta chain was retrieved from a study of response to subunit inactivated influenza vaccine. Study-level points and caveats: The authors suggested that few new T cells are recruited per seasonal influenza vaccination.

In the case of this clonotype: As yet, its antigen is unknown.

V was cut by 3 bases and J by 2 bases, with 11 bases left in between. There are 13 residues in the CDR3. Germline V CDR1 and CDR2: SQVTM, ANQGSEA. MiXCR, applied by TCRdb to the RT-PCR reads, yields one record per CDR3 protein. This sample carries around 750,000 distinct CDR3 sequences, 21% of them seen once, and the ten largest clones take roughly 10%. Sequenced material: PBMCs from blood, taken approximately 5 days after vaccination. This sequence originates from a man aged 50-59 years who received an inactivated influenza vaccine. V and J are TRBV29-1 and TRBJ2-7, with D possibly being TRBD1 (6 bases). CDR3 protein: CSVDGDNTYEQYF. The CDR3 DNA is TGCAGCGTTGACGGGGACAACACCTACGAGCAGTACTTC.